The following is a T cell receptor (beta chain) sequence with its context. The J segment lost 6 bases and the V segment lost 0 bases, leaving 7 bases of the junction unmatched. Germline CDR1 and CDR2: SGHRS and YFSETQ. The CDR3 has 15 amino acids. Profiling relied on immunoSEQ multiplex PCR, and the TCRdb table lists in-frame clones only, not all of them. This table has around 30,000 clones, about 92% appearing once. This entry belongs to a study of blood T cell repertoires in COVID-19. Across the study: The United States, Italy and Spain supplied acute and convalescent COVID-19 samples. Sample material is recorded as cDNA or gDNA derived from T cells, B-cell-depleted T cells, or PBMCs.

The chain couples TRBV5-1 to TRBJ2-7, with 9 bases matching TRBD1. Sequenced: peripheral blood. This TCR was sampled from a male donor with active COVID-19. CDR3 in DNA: TGCGCCAGCAGCTTGGCCCGGGACAGGGTGGCCGAGCAGTACTTC. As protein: CASSLARDRVAEQYF.